The TCR beta chain under discussion was sequenced for a study of T cell changes during pregnancy in multiple sclerosis. Generated by immunoSEQ multiplex PCR, the TCRdb table keeps only in-frame clones and is missing some. The table has about 65,000 clones, 85% to 95% seen once; the top ten hold roughly 3.2%. This clone was detected only a few times. The CDR3 runs to 16 residues. Germline loops: CDR1 MRHNA, CDR2 SNTAGT. V was clipped by 3 bases and J by 3 bases; unmatched bases: 6. The V gene is TRBV6-4, the J gene TRBJ2-2; 8 positions match TRBD2. The TCR was taken from a female donor in good health, enrolled as a control in a pregnancy study. This specimen consisted of CD8+ T cells from peripheral blood mononuclear cells, obtained in the third trimester of pregnancy. CDR3 DNA: TGTGCCAGCAGTGAATTCGGGACTAGGGACACCGGGGAGCTGTTTTTT. Its translation: CASSEFGTRDTGELFF.